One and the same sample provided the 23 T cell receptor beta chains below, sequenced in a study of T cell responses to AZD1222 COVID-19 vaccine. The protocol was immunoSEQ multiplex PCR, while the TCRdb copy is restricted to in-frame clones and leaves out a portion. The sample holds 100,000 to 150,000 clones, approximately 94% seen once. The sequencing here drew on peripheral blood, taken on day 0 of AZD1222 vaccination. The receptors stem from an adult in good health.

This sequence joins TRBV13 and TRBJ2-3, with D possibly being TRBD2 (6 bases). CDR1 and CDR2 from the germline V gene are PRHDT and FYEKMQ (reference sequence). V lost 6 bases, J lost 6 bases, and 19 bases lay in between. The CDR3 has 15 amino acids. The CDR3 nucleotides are TGTGCCAGCAGACGAACGGACAAGGCGGGGGATACGCAGTATTTT. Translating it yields CASRRTDKAGDTQYF.

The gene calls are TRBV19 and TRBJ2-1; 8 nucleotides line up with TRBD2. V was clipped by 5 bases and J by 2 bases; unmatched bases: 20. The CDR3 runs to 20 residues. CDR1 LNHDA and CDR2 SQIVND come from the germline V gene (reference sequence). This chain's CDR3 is CASSPRLIAGSSIPYNEQFF. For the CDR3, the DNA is TGTGCCAGTAGTCCCCGTTTAATAGCGGGATCCTCCATTCCCTACAATGAGCAGTTCTTC.

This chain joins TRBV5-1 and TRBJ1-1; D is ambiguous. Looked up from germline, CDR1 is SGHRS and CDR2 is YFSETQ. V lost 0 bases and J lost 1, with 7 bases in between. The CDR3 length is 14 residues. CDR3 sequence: CASSLGPENTEAFF. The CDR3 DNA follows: TGCGCCAGCAGCTTGGGACCAGAGAACACTGAAGCTTTCTTT.

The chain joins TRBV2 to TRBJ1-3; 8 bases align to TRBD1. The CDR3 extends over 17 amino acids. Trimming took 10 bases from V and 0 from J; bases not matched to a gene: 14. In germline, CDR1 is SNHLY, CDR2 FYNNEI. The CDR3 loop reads CATNPSKDRVSGNTIYF. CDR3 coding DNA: TGTGCCACCAACCCTTCTAAGGACAGGGTCTCTGGAAACACCATATATTTT. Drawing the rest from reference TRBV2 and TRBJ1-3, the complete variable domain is EPEVTQTPSHQVTQMGQEVILRCVPISNHLYFYWYRQILGQKVEFLVSFYNNEISEKSEIFDDQFSVERPDGSNFTLKIRSTKLEDSAMYFCATNPSKDRVSGNTIYFGEGSWLTVV.

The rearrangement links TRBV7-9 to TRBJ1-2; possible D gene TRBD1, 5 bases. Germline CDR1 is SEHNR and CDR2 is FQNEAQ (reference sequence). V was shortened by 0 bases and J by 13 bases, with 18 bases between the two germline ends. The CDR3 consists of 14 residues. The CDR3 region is CASSLASGILGLTF. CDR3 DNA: TGTGCCAGCAGCTTAGCGTCAGGGATATTAGGCCTCACCTTC.

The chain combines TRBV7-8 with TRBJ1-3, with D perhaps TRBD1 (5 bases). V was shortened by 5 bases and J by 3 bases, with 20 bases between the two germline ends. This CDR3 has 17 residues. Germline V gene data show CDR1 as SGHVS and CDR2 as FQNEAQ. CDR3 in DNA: TGTGCCAGCAGCCCTATTGGGACGACGAGGGGTGGAAACACCATATATTTT. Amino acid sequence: CASSPIGTTRGGNTIYF.

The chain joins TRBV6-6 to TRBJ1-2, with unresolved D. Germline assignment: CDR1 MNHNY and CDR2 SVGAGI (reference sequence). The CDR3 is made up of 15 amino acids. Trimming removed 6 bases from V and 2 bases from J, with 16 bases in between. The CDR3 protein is CASSNRAGNNYGYTF. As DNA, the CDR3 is TGTGCCAGCAGCAACCGGGCCGGAAACAACTATGGCTACACCTTC.

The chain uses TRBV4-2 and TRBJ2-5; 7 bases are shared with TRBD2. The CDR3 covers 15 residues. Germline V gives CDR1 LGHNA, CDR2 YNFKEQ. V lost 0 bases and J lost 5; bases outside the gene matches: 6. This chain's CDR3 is CASSQDGGSQETQYF. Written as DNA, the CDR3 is TGTGCCAGCAGCCAAGACGGCGGGAGTCAGGAGACCCAGTACTTC.

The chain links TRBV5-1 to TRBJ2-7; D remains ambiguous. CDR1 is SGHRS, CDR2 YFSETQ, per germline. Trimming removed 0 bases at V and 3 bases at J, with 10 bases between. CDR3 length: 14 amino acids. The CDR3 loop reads CASSLGPLGYEQYF. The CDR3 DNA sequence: TGCGCCAGCAGCTTGGGACCATTGGGCTACGAGCAGTACTTC.

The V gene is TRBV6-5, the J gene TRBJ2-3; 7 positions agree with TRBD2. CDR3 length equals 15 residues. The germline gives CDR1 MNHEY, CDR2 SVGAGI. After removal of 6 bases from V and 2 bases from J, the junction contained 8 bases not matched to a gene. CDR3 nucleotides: TGTGCCAGCAGACAAAGCGGGATCCCCACAGATACGCAGTATTTT. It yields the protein CASRQSGIPTDTQYF.

CDR3 sequence (DNA): TGTGCCAGCAGCTTAGCTGTGGGTTACGAGCAGTACTTC. Encoded protein: CASSLAVGYEQYF. The V call is TRBV7-8, the J call TRBJ2-7; D not certain. V gave up 0 bases and J gave up 4 bases, with 7 bases separating them. The CDR3 covers 13 residues. Germline-derived CDR1 and CDR2 are SGHVS and FQNEAQ.

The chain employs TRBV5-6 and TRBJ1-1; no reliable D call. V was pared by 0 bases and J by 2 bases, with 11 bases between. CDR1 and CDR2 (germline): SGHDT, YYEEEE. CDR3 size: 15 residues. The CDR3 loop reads CASSLAAGINTEAFF. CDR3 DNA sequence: TGTGCCAGCAGCTTGGCGGCGGGAATAAACACTGAAGCTTTCTTT. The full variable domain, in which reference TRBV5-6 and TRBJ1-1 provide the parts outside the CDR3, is DAGVTQSPTHLIKTRGQQVTLRCSPKSGHDTVSWYQQALGQGPQFIFQYYEEEERQRGNFPDRFSGHQFPNYSSELNVNALLLGDSALYLCASSLAAGINTEAFFGQGTRLTVV.

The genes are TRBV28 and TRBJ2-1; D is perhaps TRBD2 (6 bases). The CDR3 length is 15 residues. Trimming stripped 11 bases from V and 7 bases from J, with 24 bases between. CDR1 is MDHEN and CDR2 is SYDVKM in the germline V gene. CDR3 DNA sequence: TGTGCCGGGGGGAGTGGGGCCCAACATCGGAATGAGCAGTTCTTC. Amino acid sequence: CAGGSGAQHRNEQFF.

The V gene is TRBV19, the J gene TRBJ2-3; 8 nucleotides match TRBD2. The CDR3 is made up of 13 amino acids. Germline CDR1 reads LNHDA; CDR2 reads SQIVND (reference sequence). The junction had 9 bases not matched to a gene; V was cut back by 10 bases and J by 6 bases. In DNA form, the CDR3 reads TGTGCCATCCGTAGCGGGACCAAGGATACGCAGTATTTT. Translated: CAIRSGTKDTQYF. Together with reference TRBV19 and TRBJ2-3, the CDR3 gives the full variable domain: DGGITQSPKYLFRKEGQNVTLSCEQNLNHDAMYWYRQDPGQGLRLIYYSQIVNDFQKGDIAEGYSVSREKKESFPLTVTSAQKNPTAFYLCAIRSGTKDTQYFGPGTRLTVL.

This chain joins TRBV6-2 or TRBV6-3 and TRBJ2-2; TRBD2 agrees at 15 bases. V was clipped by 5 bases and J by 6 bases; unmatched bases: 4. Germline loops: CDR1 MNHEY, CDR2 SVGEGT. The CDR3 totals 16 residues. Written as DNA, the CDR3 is TGTGCCAGCAGTGGAGGACTAGCGGGAGGGGCCGGGGAGCTGTTTTTT. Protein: CASSGGLAGGAGELFF.

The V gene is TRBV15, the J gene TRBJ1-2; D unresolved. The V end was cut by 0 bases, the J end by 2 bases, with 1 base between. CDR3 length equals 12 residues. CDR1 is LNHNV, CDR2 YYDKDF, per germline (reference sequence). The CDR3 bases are TGTGCCACCAGCAGAGAGAACTATGGCTACACCTTC. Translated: CATSRENYGYTF.

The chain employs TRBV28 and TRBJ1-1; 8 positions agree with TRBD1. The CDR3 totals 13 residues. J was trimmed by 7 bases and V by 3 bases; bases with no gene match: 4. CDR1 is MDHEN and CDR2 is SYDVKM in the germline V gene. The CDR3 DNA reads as TGTGCCAGCAGTTTCAGGGGGCGGGATGAAGCTTTCTTT. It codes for CASSFRGRDEAFF.

CDR3 loop: CASSVSGRGTDTQYF. The CDR3 DNA follows: TGTGCCAGCAGCGTTAGCGGGAGGGGTACAGATACGCAGTATTTT. The chain recombines TRBV9 with TRBJ2-3; 11 bases line up with TRBD2. Germline lookup yields CDR1 SGDLS and CDR2 YYNGEE. The CDR3 is 15 amino acids. J lost 3 bases, V lost 2 bases, and 2 bases had no gene match.

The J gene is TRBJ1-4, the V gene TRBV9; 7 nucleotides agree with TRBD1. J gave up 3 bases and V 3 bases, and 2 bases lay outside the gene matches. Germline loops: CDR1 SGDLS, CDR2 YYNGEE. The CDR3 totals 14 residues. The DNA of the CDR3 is TGTGCCAGCAGCGCTGGACAGGCTAATGAAAAACTGTTTTTT. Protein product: CASSAGQANEKLFF.

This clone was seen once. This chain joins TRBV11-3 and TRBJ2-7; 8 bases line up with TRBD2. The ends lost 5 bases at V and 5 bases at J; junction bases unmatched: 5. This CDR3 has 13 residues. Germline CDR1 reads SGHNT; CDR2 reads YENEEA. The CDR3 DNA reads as TGTGCCAGCAGCCCTCCGGGGGGGAACGAGCAGTACTTC. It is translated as CASSPPGGNEQYF. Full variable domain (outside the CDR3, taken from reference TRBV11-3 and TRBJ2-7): EAGVVQSPRYKIIEKKQPVAFWCNPISGHNTLYWYLQNLGQGPELLIRYENEEAVDDSQLPKDRFSAERLKGVDSTLKIQPAELGDSAVYLCASSPPGGNEQYFGPGTRLTVT.

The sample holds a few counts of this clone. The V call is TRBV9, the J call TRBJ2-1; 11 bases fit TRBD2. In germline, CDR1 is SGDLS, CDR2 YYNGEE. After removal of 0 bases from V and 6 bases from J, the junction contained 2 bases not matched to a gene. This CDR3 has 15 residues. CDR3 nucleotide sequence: TGTGCCAGCAGCGTAGCTAGCGGGAGGATCAATGAGCAGTTCTTC. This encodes CASSVASGRINEQFF.

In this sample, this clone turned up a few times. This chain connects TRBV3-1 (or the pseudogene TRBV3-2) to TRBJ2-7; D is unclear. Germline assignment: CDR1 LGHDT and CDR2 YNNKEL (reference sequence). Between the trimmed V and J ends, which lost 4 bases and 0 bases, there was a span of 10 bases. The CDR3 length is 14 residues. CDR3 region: CASSPERRSYEQYF. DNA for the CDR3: TGTGCCAGCAGCCCGGAGAGACGCTCCTACGAGCAGTACTTC.

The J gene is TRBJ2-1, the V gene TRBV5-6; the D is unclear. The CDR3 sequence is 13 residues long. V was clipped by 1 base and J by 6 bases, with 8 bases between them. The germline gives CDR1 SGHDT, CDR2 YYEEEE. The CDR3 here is CASSLRLVNEQFF. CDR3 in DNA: TGTGCCAGCAGCTTGCGGCTAGTCAATGAGCAGTTCTTC.